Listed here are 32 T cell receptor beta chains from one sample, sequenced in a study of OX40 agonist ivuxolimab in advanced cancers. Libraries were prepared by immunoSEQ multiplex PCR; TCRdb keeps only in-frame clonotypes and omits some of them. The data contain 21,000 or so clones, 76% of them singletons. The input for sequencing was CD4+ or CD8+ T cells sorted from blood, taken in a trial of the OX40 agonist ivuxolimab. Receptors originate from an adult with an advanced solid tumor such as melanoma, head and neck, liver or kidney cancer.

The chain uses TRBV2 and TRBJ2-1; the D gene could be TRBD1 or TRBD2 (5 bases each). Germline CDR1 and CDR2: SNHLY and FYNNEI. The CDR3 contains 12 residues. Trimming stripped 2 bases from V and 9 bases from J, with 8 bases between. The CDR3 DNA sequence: TGTGCCAGCAGTGAACAGGGAGTTGAGCAGTTCTTC. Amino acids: CASSEQGVEQFF.

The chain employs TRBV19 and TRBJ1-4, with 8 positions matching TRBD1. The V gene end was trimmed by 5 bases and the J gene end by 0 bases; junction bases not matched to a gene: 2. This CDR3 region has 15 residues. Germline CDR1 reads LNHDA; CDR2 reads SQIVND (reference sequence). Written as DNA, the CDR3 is TGTGCCAGTAGTGTGACAGGGGCAACTAATGAAAAACTGTTTTTT. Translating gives CASSVTGATNEKLFF.

CDR3 bases: TGTGCCAGCAGCGTCCGGGGGGCCTACAATGAGCAGTTCTTC. Its translation is CASSVRGAYNEQFF. The chain combines TRBV9 with TRBJ2-1; the match to TRBD2 covers 7 bases. CDR3 length: 14 residues. CDR1 and CDR2 (germline): SGDLS, YYNGEE. J lost 2 bases, V lost 2 bases, and 1 base had no gene match.

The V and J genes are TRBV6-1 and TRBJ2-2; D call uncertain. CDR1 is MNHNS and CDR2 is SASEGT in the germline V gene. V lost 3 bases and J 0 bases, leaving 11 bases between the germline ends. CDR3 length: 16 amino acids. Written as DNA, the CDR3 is TGTGCCAGCAGTGAGCTTGGTTTTCCGAACACCGGGGAGCTGTTTTTT. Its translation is CASSELGFPNTGELFF.

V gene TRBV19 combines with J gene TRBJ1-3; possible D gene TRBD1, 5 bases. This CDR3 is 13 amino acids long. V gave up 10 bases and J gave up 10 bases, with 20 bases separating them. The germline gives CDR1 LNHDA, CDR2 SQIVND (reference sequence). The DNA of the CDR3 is TGTGCCACCATAAATTTAGGGGCAAGGACCATATATTTT. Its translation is CATINLGARTIYF.

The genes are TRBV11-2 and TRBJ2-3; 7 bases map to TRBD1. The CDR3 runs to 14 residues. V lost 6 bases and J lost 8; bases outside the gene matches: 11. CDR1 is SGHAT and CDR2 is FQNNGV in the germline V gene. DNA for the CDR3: TGTGCCAGCAGGAAAGAGGGACAGTTGGGTACGCAGTATTTT. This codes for CASRKEGQLGTQYF.

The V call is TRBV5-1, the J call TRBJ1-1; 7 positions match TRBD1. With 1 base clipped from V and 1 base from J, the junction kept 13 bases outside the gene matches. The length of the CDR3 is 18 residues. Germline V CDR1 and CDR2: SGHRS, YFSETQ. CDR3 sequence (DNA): TGCGCCAGCAGCTTGTTGAGGGGGCTGGCGGATCAGAACACTGAAGCTTTCTTT. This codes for CASSLLRGLADQNTEAFF.

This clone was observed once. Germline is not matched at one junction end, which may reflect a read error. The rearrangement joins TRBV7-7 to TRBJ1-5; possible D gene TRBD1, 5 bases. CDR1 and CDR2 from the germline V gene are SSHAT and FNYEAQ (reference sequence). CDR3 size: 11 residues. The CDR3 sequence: CASRVNQPQHF. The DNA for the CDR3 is TGTGCTAGCAGGGTCAATCAGCCCCAGCATTTT.

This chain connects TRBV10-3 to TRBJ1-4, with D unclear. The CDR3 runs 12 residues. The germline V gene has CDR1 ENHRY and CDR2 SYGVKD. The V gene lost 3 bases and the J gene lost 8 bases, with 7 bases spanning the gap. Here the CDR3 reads CAISELGEKLFF. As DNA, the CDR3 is TGTGCCATCAGTGAACTAGGAGAAAAACTGTTTTTT.

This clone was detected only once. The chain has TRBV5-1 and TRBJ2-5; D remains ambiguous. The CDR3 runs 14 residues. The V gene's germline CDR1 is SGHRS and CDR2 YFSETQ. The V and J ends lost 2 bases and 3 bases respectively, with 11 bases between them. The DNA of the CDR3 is TGCGCCAGCAGCTTAGGGCAGGCCGAAGAGACCCAGTACTTC. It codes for CASSLGQAEETQYF.

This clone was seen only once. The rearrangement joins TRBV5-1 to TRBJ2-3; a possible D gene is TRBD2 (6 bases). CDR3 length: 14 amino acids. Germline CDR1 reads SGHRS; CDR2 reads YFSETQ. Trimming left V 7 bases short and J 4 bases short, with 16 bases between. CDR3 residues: CASAEPGVADTQYF. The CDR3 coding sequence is TGCGCCAGCGCTGAGCCGGGGGTTGCAGATACGCAGTATTTT. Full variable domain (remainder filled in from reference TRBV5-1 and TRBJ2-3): KAGVTQTPRYLIKTRGQQVTLSCSPISGHRSVSWYQQTPGQGLQFLFEYFSETQRNKGNFPGRFSGRQFSNSRSEMNVSTLELGDSALYLCASAEPGVADTQYFGPGTRLTVL.

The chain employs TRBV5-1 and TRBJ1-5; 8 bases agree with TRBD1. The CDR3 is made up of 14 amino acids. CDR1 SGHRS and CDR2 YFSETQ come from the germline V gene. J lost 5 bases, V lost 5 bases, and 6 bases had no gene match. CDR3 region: CASSYTGGDQPQHF. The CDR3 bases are TGCGCCAGCAGTTATACAGGGGGGGATCAGCCCCAGCATTTT.

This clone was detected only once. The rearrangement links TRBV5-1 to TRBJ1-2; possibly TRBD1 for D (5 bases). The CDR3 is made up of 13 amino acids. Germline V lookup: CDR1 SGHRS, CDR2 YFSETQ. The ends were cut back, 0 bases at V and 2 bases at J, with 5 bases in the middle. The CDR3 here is CASSLGGNYGYTF. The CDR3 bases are TGCGCCAGCAGCTTGGGGGGGAACTATGGCTACACCTTC.

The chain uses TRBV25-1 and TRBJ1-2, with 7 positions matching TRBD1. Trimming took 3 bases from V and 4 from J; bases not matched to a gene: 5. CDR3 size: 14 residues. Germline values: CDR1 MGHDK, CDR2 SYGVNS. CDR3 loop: CASSDRDRAYGYTF. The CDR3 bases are TGTGCCAGCAGTGATCGAGACAGGGCCTATGGCTACACCTTC.

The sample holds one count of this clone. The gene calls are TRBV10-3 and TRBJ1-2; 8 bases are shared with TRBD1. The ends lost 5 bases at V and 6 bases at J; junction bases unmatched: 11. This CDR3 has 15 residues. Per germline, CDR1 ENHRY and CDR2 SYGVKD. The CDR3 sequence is CAISTLPTGENGYTF. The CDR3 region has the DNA TGTGCCATCAGTACCCTCCCGACAGGGGAGAATGGCTACACCTTC.

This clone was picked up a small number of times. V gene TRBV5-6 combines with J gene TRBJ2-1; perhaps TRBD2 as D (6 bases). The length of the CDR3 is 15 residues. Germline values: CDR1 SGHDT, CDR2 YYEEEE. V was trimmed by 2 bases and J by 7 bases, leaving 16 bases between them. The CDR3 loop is CASSFWNHGGNEQFF. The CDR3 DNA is TGTGCCAGCAGCTTTTGGAACCATGGGGGGAATGAGCAGTTCTTC.

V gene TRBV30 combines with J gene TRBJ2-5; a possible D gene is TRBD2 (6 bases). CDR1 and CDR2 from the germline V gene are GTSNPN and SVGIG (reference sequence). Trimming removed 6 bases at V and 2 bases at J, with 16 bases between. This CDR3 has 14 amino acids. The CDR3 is CACPGGFTQETQYF. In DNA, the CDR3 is TGTGCCTGCCCCGGGGGTTTTACTCAAGAGACCCAGTACTTC.

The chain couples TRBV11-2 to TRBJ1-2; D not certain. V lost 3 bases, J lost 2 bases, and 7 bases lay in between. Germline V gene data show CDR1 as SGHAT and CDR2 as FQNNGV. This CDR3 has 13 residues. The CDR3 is CASSFSGNYGYTF. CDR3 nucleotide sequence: TGTGCCAGCAGCTTTTCGGGGAACTATGGCTACACCTTC.

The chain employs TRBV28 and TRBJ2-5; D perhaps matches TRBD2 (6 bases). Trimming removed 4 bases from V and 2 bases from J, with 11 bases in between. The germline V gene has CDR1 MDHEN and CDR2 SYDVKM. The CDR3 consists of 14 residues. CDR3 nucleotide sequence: TGTGCCAGCAGTTCCGGGACTGCTCAAGAGACCCAGTACTTC. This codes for CASSSGTAQETQYF.

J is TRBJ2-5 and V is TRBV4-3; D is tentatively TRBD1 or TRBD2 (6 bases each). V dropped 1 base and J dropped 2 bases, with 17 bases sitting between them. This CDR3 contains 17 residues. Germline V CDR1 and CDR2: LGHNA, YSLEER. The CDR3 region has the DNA TGCGCCAGCAGCCAAGGGGGGGCCCCTTCGGGTCAAGAGACCCAGTACTTC. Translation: CASSQGGAPSGQETQYF.

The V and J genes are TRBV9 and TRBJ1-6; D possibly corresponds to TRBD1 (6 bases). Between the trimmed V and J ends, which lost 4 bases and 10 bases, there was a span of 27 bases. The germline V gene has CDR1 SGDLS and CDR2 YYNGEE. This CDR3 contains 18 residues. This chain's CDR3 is CASSSKEGNWQGRSPLHF. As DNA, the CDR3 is TGTGCCAGCAGCTCCAAGGAGGGCAATTGGCAGGGGCGATCACCCCTCCACTTT.

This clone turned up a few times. The CDR3 nucleotides are TGTGCCAGCAGTCCGATCCTGGGCAATGGGTATGGCTACACCTTC. Amino acids: CASSPILGNGYGYTF. The chain employs TRBV6-5 and TRBJ1-2, with D unclear. The germline V gene encodes CDR1 MNHEY and CDR2 SVGAGI. This CDR3 spans 15 amino acids. V was trimmed by 5 bases and J by 5 bases, leaving 18 bases between them.

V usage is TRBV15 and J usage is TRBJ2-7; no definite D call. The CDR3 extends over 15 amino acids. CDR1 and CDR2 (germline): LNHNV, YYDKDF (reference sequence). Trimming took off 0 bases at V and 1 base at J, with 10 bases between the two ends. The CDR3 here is CATSREGFDSYEQYF. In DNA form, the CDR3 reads TGTGCCACCAGCAGAGAGGGGTTTGATTCCTACGAGCAGTACTTC.

This CDR3 is CASSGREGADQETQYF. The CDR3 coding sequence is TGTGCCAGCAGTGGGAGGGAGGGGGCAGACCAAGAGACCCAGTACTTC. This chain connects TRBV25-1 to TRBJ2-5; D assignment may be TRBD1 or TRBD2 (7 bases each). Germline loops: CDR1 MGHDK, CDR2 SYGVNS. This CDR3 spans 16 amino acids. The ends were cut back, 4 bases at V and 0 bases at J, with 15 bases in the middle.

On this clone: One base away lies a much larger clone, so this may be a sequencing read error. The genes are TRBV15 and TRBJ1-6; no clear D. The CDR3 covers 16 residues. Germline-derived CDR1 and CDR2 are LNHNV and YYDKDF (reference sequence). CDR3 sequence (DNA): TGTGCCACCAGCAGATCGCGGGGAATTAAGGATTCACCCCCCCACTTT. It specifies CATSRSRGIKDSPPHF.

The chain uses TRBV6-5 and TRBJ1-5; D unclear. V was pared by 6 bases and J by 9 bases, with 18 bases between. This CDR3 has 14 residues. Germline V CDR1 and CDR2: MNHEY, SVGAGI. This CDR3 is CASSLRNVGGPQHF. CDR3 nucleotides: TGTGCCAGCAGCTTACGGAATGTTGGAGGGCCCCAGCATTTT.

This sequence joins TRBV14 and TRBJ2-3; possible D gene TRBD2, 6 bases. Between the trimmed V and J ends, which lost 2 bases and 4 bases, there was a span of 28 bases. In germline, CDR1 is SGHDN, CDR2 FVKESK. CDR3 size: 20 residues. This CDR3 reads CASSQPPGRAPEGQADTQYF. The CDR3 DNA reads TGTGCCAGCAGCCAACCACCGGGGCGGGCGCCGGAGGGCCAGGCAGATACGCAGTATTTT.

The CDR3 sequence is CASSLGGEGSEQFF. Here the CDR3 DNA reads TGTGCCAGCAGCTTGGGAGGAGAGGGTAGCGAGCAGTTCTTC. The chain carries TRBV11-3 and TRBJ2-1; D perhaps matches TRBD2 (6 bases). The germline gives CDR1 SGHNT, CDR2 YENEEA. This CDR3 comprises 14 residues. V was trimmed by 3 bases and J by 10 bases, leaving 16 bases between them.

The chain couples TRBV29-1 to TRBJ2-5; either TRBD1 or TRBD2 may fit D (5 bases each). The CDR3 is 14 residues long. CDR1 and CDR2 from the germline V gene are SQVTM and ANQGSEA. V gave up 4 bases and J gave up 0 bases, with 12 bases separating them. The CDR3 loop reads CSVARDGYQETQYF. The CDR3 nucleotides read TGCAGCGTTGCCCGGGACGGGTACCAAGAGACCCAGTACTTC. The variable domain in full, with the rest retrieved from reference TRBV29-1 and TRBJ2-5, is SAVISQKPSRDICQRGTSLTIQCQVDSQVTMMFWYRQQPGQSLTLIATANQGSEATYESGFVIDKFPISRPNLTFSTLTVSNMSPEDSSIYLCSVARDGYQETQYFGPGTRLLVL.

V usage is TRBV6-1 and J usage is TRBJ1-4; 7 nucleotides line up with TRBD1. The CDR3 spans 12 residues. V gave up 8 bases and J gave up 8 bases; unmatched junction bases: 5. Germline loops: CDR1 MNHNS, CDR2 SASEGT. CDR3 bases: TGTGCCAGCCGGCAGGGGGACGAAAAACTGTTTTTT. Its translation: CASRQGDEKLFF.

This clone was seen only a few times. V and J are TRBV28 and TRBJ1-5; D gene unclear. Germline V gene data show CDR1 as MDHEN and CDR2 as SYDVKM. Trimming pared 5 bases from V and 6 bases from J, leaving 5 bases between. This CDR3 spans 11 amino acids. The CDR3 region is CASSTLQPQHF. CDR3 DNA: TGTGCCAGCAGTACTCTTCAGCCCCAGCATTTT.

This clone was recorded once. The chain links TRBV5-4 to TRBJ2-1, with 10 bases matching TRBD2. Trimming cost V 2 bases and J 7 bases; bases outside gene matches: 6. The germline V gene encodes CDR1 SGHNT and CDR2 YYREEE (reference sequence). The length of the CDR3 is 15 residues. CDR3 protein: CASSFRSGGANEQFF. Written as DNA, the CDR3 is TGTGCCAGCAGCTTTAGGAGCGGGGGGGCTAATGAGCAGTTCTTC.